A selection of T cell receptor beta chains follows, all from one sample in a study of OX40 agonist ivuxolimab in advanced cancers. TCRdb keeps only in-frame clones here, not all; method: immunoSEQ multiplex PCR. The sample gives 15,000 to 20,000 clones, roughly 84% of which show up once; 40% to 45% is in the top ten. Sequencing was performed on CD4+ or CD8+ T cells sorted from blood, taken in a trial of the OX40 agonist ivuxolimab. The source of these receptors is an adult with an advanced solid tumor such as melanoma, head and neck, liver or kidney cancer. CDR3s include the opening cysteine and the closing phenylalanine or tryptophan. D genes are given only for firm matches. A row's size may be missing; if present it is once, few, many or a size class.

cdr3_aa: CASSLSPGGTETQYF
cdr3_nt: TGTGCCAGCAGCTTGTCCCCAGGGGGCACAGAGACCCAGTACTTC
v_call: TRBV5-5
d_call: TRBD1
j_call: TRBJ2-5
clone_size: NA

cdr3_aa: CASSASNTGELFF
cdr3_nt: TGTGCCAGCAGCGCCTCGAACACCGGGGAGCTGTTTTTT
v_call: TRBV9
d_call: NA
j_call: TRBJ2-2
clone_size: NA

cdr3_aa: CASKPVVAYEQYF
cdr3_nt: TGTGCCAGCAAGCCGGTGGTAGCCTACGAGCAGTACTTC
v_call: TRBV28
d_call: NA
j_call: TRBJ2-7
clone_size: NA

cdr3_aa: CASSPRRGAYTDTQYF
cdr3_nt: TGTGCCAGCAGCCCGCGGCGAGGGGCTTACACAGATACGCAGTATTTT
v_call: TRBV7-8
d_call: NA
j_call: TRBJ2-3
clone_size: NA

cdr3_aa: CASSVFTGGFYEQYF
cdr3_nt: TGTGCCAGCAGCGTTTTCACAGGGGGATTCTACGAGCAGTACTTC
v_call: TRBV9
d_call: TRBD1
j_call: TRBJ2-7
clone_size: NA

cdr3_aa: CASSVDRRPYEQYF
cdr3_nt: TGTGCCAGCAGCGTAGACAGGAGACCCTACGAGCAGTACTTC
v_call: TRBV9
d_call: NA
j_call: TRBJ2-7
clone_size: NA

cdr3_aa: CASSLGLGGRGYTF
cdr3_nt: TGTGCCAGCAGCTTGGGCCTAGGGGGTAGGGGCTACACCTTC
v_call: TRBV7-9
d_call: NA
j_call: TRBJ1-2
clone_size: once

cdr3_aa: CASSLGDVGWEETQYF
cdr3_nt: TGTGCCAGCAGCTTAGGGGACGTGGGCTGGGAAGAGACCCAGTACTTC
v_call: TRBV7-9
d_call: NA
j_call: TRBJ2-5
clone_size: NA

cdr3_aa: CASSETGTTYTDTQYF
cdr3_nt: TGCGCCAGCAGTGAGACCGGGACTACCTACACAGATACGCAGTATTTT
v_call: TRBV10-2
d_call: TRBD2
j_call: TRBJ2-3
clone_size: NA

cdr3_aa: CASRTTGGAGYGYTF
cdr3_nt: TGTGCCAGCAGAACGACAGGGGGCGCGGGCTATGGCTACACCTTC
v_call: TRBV6-1
d_call: TRBD1
j_call: TRBJ1-2
clone_size: NA

cdr3_aa: CASSQGQGSTQYF
cdr3_nt: TGTGCCAGCAGTCAGGGACAGGGCTCGACCCAGTACTTC
v_call: TRBV7-6
d_call: TRBD1
j_call: TRBJ2-5
clone_size: NA

cdr3_aa: CASSPTGFHEQYF
cdr3_nt: TGTGCCAGCAGTCCTACAGGCTTCCACGAGCAGTACTTC
v_call: TRBV6-6
d_call: NA
j_call: TRBJ2-7
clone_size: NA

cdr3_aa: CASSSDGQGGNEQYF
cdr3_nt: TGCGCCAGCAGCAGCGACGGACAGGGAGGGAACGAGCAGTACTTC
v_call: TRBV5-1
d_call: NA
j_call: TRBJ2-7
clone_size: once

cdr3_aa: CASSLKGKNYGYTF
cdr3_nt: TGTGCCAGCAGTTTAAAAGGGAAGAACTATGGCTACACCTTC
v_call: TRBV28
d_call: NA
j_call: TRBJ1-2
clone_size: once

cdr3_aa: CASSWDVNSPLHF
cdr3_nt: TGTGCCAGCAGTTGGGACGTTAATTCACCCCTCCACTTT
v_call: TRBV6-5
d_call: NA
j_call: TRBJ1-6
clone_size: NA

cdr3_aa: CASRPTEHSGNTIYF
cdr3_nt: TGTGCCAGCAGACCAACGGAACACTCTGGAAACACCATATATTTT
v_call: TRBV6-6
d_call: NA
j_call: TRBJ1-3
clone_size: NA

cdr3_aa: CSVEGRGTGGGDGYTF
cdr3_nt: TGCAGCGTTGAAGGAAGGGGGACAGGGGGCGGCGATGGCTACACCTTC
v_call: TRBV29-1
d_call: TRBD1
j_call: TRBJ1-2
clone_size: NA

cdr3_aa: CASTLTSPADNEQFF
cdr3_nt: TGCGCCAGCACCTTGACTAGTCCGGCGGACAATGAGCAGTTCTTC
v_call: TRBV10-2
d_call: NA
j_call: TRBJ2-1
clone_size: NA

cdr3_aa: CASSQVGGDTIYF
cdr3_nt: TGCGCCAGCAGCCAAGTAGGAGGGGACACCATATATTTT
v_call: TRBV4-1
d_call: NA
j_call: TRBJ1-3
clone_size: NA

cdr3_aa: CASTPALDGYTF
cdr3_nt: TGTGCCAGCACCCCCGCTTTGGATGGCTACACCTTC
v_call: TRBV7-8
d_call: NA
j_call: TRBJ1-2
clone_size: NA

cdr3_aa: CASSSLGTGVWDEQFF
cdr3_nt: TGCGCCAGCAGCTCCCTTGGGACAGGCGTCTGGGATGAGCAGTTCTTC
v_call: TRBV5-1
d_call: TRBD1
j_call: TRBJ2-1
clone_size: NA

cdr3_aa: CASSYGQAGGYEQYF
cdr3_nt: TGTGCCAGCAGTTACGGGCAAGCGGGGGGTTACGAGCAGTACTTC
v_call: TRBV6-5
d_call: TRBD2
j_call: TRBJ2-7
clone_size: NA

cdr3_aa: CAWSVPQGNGYNEQFF
cdr3_nt: TGTGCCTGGAGTGTACCCCAGGGGAATGGCTACAATGAGCAGTTCTTC
v_call: TRBV30
d_call: NA
j_call: TRBJ2-1
clone_size: medium-sized

cdr3_aa: CASIVPGGPSYNEQFF
cdr3_nt: TGTGCCAGCATAGTTCCGGGGGGCCCCTCCTACAATGAGCAGTTCTTC
v_call: TRBV6-6
d_call: NA
j_call: TRBJ2-1
clone_size: NA

cdr3_aa: CASSYSSWRDYEQYF
cdr3_nt: TGTGCCAGCAGTTACTCTTCGTGGCGGGACTACGAGCAGTACTTC
v_call: TRBV6-5
d_call: NA
j_call: TRBJ2-7
clone_size: NA